This T cell receptor (beta chain) came from a study of T cell clusters in autoimmune cytopenias. Details on this clonotype: Its antigen remains unidentified.

This CDR3 is built from 15 residues. Findings of the study overall: The T cell clusters came from computational analysis alone and lack functional validation. TRB repertoire shifts in secondary cytopenia and chronic lymphocytic leukemia mostly reflected lymphoma, not autoimmunity.

TRB was amplified by touch-down multiplex PCR, primer pools A and B combined. From its re-call of the multiplex PCR reads, TCRdb lists each CDR3 protein once, without DNA. In all, the sample yields 6,000 to 7,000 distinct CDR3 sequences. TRB was amplified from 250 ng of peripheral blood genomic DNA per sample. This sample was also put to use in a study of T cell repertoires in aging, cancer and after chemotherapy. That publication notes: Some 9.4 million TCR reads made up the full dataset. In healthy donors, age-related TCR diversity loss mainly reflected lost richness.

This TCR was recovered from a human donor in good health. Sequenced sample: peripheral blood. The chain recombines TRBV12-3 or TRBV12-4 with TRBJ2-3; the TCRdb call, TRBD2, lacks DNA for checking. CDR3 residues: CASANPPAGTDTQYF.